This T cell receptor (beta chain) was captured in a study of shared clonotypes between healthy human individuals. Across the study: The study enrolled two women and a few men aged 18 to 49.

Deep-level assay runs were performed. Clones were read by immunoSEQ multiplex PCR, and TCRdb kept only the in-frame ones, dropping some. The sample consists of some 2,000,000 clones, 90% to 95% of them appearing once. Details on this clone: Other DNA variants within this sample encode the same CDR3.

This CDR3 is built from 13 residues. From germline, CDR1 is GTSNPN and CDR2 SVGIG (reference sequence). The V and J ends lost 0 bases and 0 bases respectively, with 5 bases between them. Within Nashville, Tennessee resided all donors, each a Caucasian adult. The TCR sequence derives from a man aged 18 to 29 in good health. The gene calls are TRBV30 and TRBJ1-1; D ambiguous. Source material: naive CD4+ T cells sorted from blood. The subset here: CD45RA+ positively selected. This CDR3 is CAWSVRMNTEAFF. CDR3 sequence (DNA): TGTGCCTGGAGTGTAAGGATGAACACTGAAGCTTTCTTT.